Presented here are 27 T cell receptor beta chains from one specimen sequenced in a study of T cells in Graves' hyperthyroidism and ophthalmopathy. RNA transcripts provided the source from which TCR beta CDR3 regions were amplified. The study used the HTBI primer set for a first-round RT-PCR of the TCR CDR3. TCRdb re-analysed the multiplex PCR reads in MiXCR, keeping a single row per CDR3 protein. The table has 660,000 or so distinct CDR3 sequences, approximately 42% seen once. The sample was peripheral blood or thyroid tissue (not recorded which). These receptor sequences come from an adult man with Graves' disease, either hyperthyroidism or ophthalmopathy (not recorded which).

As DNA, the CDR3 is TGTGCCAGCAGCCGTAGCGGACCCGAGGAGACCCAGTACTTC. Residues: CASSRSGPEETQYF. V gene TRBV7-8 combines with J gene TRBJ2-5, with a tentative D call TRBD2 (6 bases). V was pared by 5 bases and J by 5 bases, with 15 bases between. The CDR3 is made up of 14 amino acids. Germline V lookup: CDR1 SGHVS, CDR2 FQNEAQ.

The V call is TRBV10-3, the J call TRBJ2-7, with 11 bases aligning to TRBD1. Trimming cost V 5 bases and J 12 bases; bases outside gene matches: 6. From germline, CDR1 is ENHRY and CDR2 SYGVKD. CDR3 size: 12 residues. CDR3 in amino acids: CAISSDRGLWYF. Here the CDR3 DNA reads TGTGCCATCAGTTCGGACAGGGGGCTCTGGTACTTC.

This clonotype occurred many times. The chain joins TRBV7-9 to TRBJ1-4, with D possibly matching TRBD1 (6 bases). CDR3 size: 11 residues. Germline CDR1 and CDR2: SEHNR and FQNEAQ (reference sequence). Trimming removed 6 bases from V and 8 bases from J, with 7 bases in between. In nucleotides, the CDR3 is TGTGCCAGCAGGAGGGGGGAAAAACTGTTTTTT. Translating gives CASRRGEKLFF.

On this clonotype itself: This CDR3 fails to terminate in the conserved phenylalanine or tryptophan, so it likely reflects a read error. It is unclear where the CDR3 begins or ends on the DNA, so no DNA is shown, and the CDR3 is as TCRdb lists it. This chain connects TRBV7-9 to TRBJ2-5; the D call of TRBD2 is as the table states it, not checked on the DNA. A total of 9 residues make up the CDR3, ends included. Germline lookup yields CDR1 SEHNR and CDR2 FQNEAQ (reference sequence). CDR3 in amino acids: CASSESADI.

The chain combines TRBV20-1 with TRBJ2-5; the D is unclear. The CDR3 extends over 12 amino acids. Germline values: CDR1 DFQATT, CDR2 SNEGSKA (reference sequence). The ends were cut back, 1 base at V and 4 bases at J, with 7 bases in the middle. Here the CDR3 DNA reads TGCAGTGCTAGAGCTCCGGCAGAGACCCAGTACTTC. It codes for CSARAPAETQYF.

In this sample, this clonotype turned up many times. The chain is built from TRBV20-1 and TRBJ1-5, with D uncertain. CDR1 is DFQATT and CDR2 is SNEGSKA in the germline V gene (reference sequence). Trimming removed 1 base from V and 2 bases from J, with 9 bases in between. The CDR3 spans 14 residues. CDR3 sequence: CSARVPGGNQPQHF. The CDR3 DNA sequence: TGCAGTGCTAGAGTGCCGGGAGGCAATCAGCCCCAGCATTTT.

By its share, this clonotype is medium-sized (0.01 to 0.1%). The J gene is TRBJ1-2, the V gene TRBV29-1, with D possibly matching TRBD1 (6 bases). The CDR3 covers 11 residues. Per the germline V gene, CDR1 is SQVTM and CDR2 is ANQGSEA. The germline V and J ends were trimmed by 6 bases and 8 bases, with 13 bases remaining between them. This CDR3 is CSVTTGSGYTF. The CDR3 DNA follows: TGCAGCGTGACAACAGGGTCCGGCTACACCTTC. Looking up the rest from reference TRBV29-1 and TRBJ1-2 gives the full variable domain: SAVISQKPSRDICQRGTSLTIQCQVDSQVTMMFWYRQQPGQSLTLIATANQGSEATYESGFVIDKFPISRPNLTFSTLTVSNMSPEDSSIYLCSVTTGSGYTFGSGTRLTVV.

This clonotype was found many times. The chain is built from TRBV24-1 and TRBJ1-5, with TRBD1 matching 10 bases. Trimming cost V 4 bases and J 3 bases; bases outside gene matches: 5. The germline gives CDR1 KGHDR, CDR2 SFDVKD. CDR3 length equals 16 residues. The DNA of the CDR3 is TGTGCCACCAGTGACGCCGGGACAGGGGTCAATCAGCCCCAGCATTTT. Protein product: CATSDAGTGVNQPQHF.

Points on this clonotype: Possible read error: a much larger clone is one base away. As DNA, the CDR3 is TGCGCCAGCAGCTTGGACAGGGGAAGTGGCCACACCTTC. Its protein product is CASSLDRGSGHTF. The V gene is TRBV5-1, the J gene TRBJ1-2; 7 nucleotides match TRBD1. This CDR3 has 13 amino acids. The V gene's germline CDR1 is SGHRS and CDR2 YFSETQ.

The gene calls are TRBV7-2 and TRBJ1-1, with 9 positions matching TRBD1. CDR1 and CDR2 (germline): SGHTA, FQGNSA. The CDR3 sequence is 13 residues long. The V segment lost 7 bases and the J segment 7 bases; nucleotides outside the gene matches: 7. The CDR3 region is CASTRDRAVEAFF. Here the CDR3 DNA reads TGTGCCAGCACCCGGGACAGGGCAGTTGAAGCTTTCTTT.

The V and J genes are TRBV9 and TRBJ1-2; TRBD1 might be the D (5 bases). V was pared by 3 bases and J by 5 bases, with 17 bases between. This CDR3 region has 15 residues. Germline V gene lookup returns CDR1 SGDLS and CDR2 YYNGEE. The chain's CDR3 is CASSDDSRGLYGYTF. The CDR3 DNA follows: TGTGCCAGCAGCGATGACTCCCGGGGGTTATATGGCTACACCTTC.

V is TRBV7-2 and J is TRBJ2-6; possibly TRBD1 for D (6 bases). CDR3 size: 16 residues. CDR1 is SGHTA, CDR2 FQGNSA, per germline. V was trimmed by 5 bases and J by 2 bases, leaving 13 bases between them. CDR3 coding DNA: TGTGCCAGCAGCGAACTGGCAGGGGCTGGGGCCAACGTCCTGACTTTC. Protein sequence: CASSELAGAGANVLTF.

V and J are TRBV9 and TRBJ2-2; D unclear. Per germline, CDR1 SGDLS and CDR2 YYNGEE. CDR3 size: 12 residues. Between the trimmed V and J ends, which lost 4 bases and 11 bases, there was a span of 12 bases. CDR3: CASSLNGRELFF. DNA of the CDR3: TGTGCCAGCAGCTTAAACGGACGTGAGCTGTTTTTT.

This rearrangement joins TRBV29-1 to TRBJ1-5; 7 nucleotides match TRBD1. The CDR3 is made up of 15 amino acids. The ends lost 8 bases at V and 2 bases at J; junction bases unmatched: 12. Germline-derived CDR1 and CDR2 are SQVTM and ANQGSEA. The CDR3 region is CSLGRGLTGNQPQHF. Here the CDR3 DNA reads TGCAGCTTAGGAAGGGGGCTTACGGGCAATCAGCCCCAGCATTTT.

At least ten counts were recorded for this clonotype. The J gene is TRBJ1-2, the V gene TRBV29-1; 8 bases align to TRBD1. CDR3 length equals 12 residues. V lost 5 bases and J lost 6; bases outside the gene matches: 5. Germline CDR1 is SQVTM and CDR2 is ANQGSEA. The CDR3 loop is CSVSGGLHGYTF. The CDR3 nucleotides are TGCAGCGTTTCAGGGGGCTTACATGGCTACACCTTC.

For this clonotype: One base away lies a much larger clone, so this may be a sequencing read error. The chain is built from TRBV7-9 and TRBJ1-4; 7 bases agree with TRBD1. This CDR3 is built from 14 residues. In germline, CDR1 is SEHNR, CDR2 FQNEAQ (reference sequence). DNA for the CDR3: TGTGCCAACAGCCTGGGACAGAGAACTGAAAAACTGTTTTTT. Translated: CANSLGQRTEKLFF.

This clonotype was seen ten or more times. This chain uses TRBV10-1 with TRBJ2-7; D is unclear. Per germline, CDR1 WNHNN and CDR2 SYGVQD (reference sequence). This CDR3 region has 14 residues. V was cut by 0 bases and J by 2 bases, with 8 bases left in between. The CDR3 region has the DNA TGCGCCAGCAGTGAGTCGTACGGAACCTACGAGCAGTACTTC. This encodes CASSESYGTYEQYF.

This rearrangement joins TRBV25-1 to TRBJ1-5, with D perhaps TRBD1 (5 bases). The CDR3 is 12 amino acids. The germline gives CDR1 MGHDK, CDR2 SYGVNS. Here the CDR3 reads CDRRADQLPQHF. Written as DNA, the CDR3 is TGTGACCGCAGGGCCGATCAGCTGCCCCAGCATTTT.

Points on this clonotype: No conserved phenylalanine or tryptophan is present at the end of the CDR3, so a read error is the likely explanation. No DNA is shown, since the ends of the CDR3 on it are uncertain; the CDR3 is the one TCRdb lists. V gene TRBV2 combines with J gene TRBJ1-1; TRBD1 reflects the table's D call only, with no check against the DNA. The CDR3 has 8 amino acids, counting both end residues. Germline CDR1 SNHLY, CDR2 FYNNEI. The CDR3 protein is CASSQGTG.

The sample holds a few counts of this clonotype. The chain uses TRBV5-4 and TRBJ2-5; perhaps TRBD2 as D (6 bases). The germline V and J ends were trimmed by 6 bases and 2 bases, with 17 bases remaining between them. This CDR3 is 15 amino acids long. CDR1 and CDR2 from the germline V gene are SGHNT and YYREEE (reference sequence). The CDR3 spells CASTPRDGGQETQYF. The DNA of the CDR3 is TGTGCCAGCACCCCTCGGGATGGGGGGCAAGAGACCCAGTACTTC.

This rearrangement joins TRBV12-3 or TRBV12-4 to TRBJ2-7; D ambiguous. CDR3 length: 13 residues. The V end was cut by 6 bases, the J end by 3 bases, with 12 bases between. The CDR3 sequence is CASRTDTDYEQYF. The CDR3 region has the DNA TGTGCCAGCAGGACCGATACAGACTACGAGCAGTACTTC.

This clonotype showed up just once. This chain joins TRBV7-9 and TRBJ2-7; 10 bases align to TRBD1. The CDR3 sequence is 15 residues long. Trimming removed 7 bases from V and 3 bases from J; junction bases left unmatched: 9. The germline gives CDR1 SEHNR, CDR2 FQNEAQ (reference sequence). The chain's CDR3 is CASTSGTGELYEQYF. As DNA, the CDR3 is TGTGCCAGCACCTCCGGGACAGGGGAACTCTACGAGCAGTACTTC.

A note on this clonotype: The CDR3 ends on some other residue instead of the conserved phenylalanine or tryptophan, so this is likely a read error. The V gene is TRBV5-1, the J gene TRBJ1-1; the D gene is possibly TRBD1 (6 bases). Germline CDR1 is SGHRS and CDR2 is YFSETQ. This CDR3 contains 14 residues. V was pared by 2 bases and J by 2 bases, with 10 bases between. The DNA for the CDR3 is TGCGCCAGCAGCTTTAGGGGGGCAAACACTGAAGCTTTCTAT. Protein product: CASSFRGANTEAFY.

The chain combines TRBV15 with TRBJ1-5; weak D call: TRBD1 (6 bases). This CDR3 has 15 amino acids. Germline V CDR1 and CDR2: LNHNV, YYDKDF (reference sequence). V lost 3 bases and J lost 7, with 16 bases in between. CDR3 sequence reads: CATSSGGTGLQPQHF. The CDR3 region has the DNA TGTGCCACCAGCAGTGGCGGAACAGGGCTCCAGCCCCAGCATTTT.

The chain has TRBV4-2 and TRBJ1-1; D unresolved. Germline CDR1 is LGHNA and CDR2 is YNFKEQ. Trimming stripped 2 bases from V and 4 bases from J, with 14 bases between. The CDR3 loop spans 15 amino acids. The CDR3 sequence: CASSQKRLLGTEAFF. CDR3 sequence (DNA): TGTGCCAGCAGCCAAAAAAGACTGTTGGGCACTGAAGCTTTCTTT.

The chain couples TRBV14 to TRBJ2-7, with no clear D. This CDR3 spans 16 amino acids. Germline V gives CDR1 SGHDN, CDR2 FVKESK. The germline V and J ends were trimmed by 0 bases and 6 bases, with 18 bases remaining between them. Written as DNA, the CDR3 is TGTGCCAGCAGCCAAGAAGGTAGGAGTAGAAGGGCCGAGCAGTACTTC. As protein: CASSQEGRSRRAEQYF. The complete variable domain, with remaining parts taken from reference TRBV14 and TRBJ2-7, reads EAGVTQFPSHSVIEKGQTVTLRCDPISGHDNLYWYRRVMGKEIKFLLHFVKESKQDESGMPNNRFLAERTGGTYSTLKVQPAELEDSGVYFCASSQEGRSRRAEQYFGPGTRLTVT.

This clonotype has at least ten counts. J is TRBJ1-1 and V is TRBV2; D ambiguous. V lost 3 bases to trimming and J lost 6 bases, with 11 bases between them. Germline lookup yields CDR1 SNHLY and CDR2 FYNNEI. The CDR3 is made up of 13 amino acids. CDR3 sequence: CASSDRVGSEAFF. The CDR3 region has the DNA TGTGCCAGCAGTGATAGGGTTGGATCTGAAGCTTTCTTT.